These T cell receptor beta chains were read from a single sample in a study of blood T cell repertoires in COVID-19. Here immunoSEQ multiplex PCR was the method, and the copy in TCRdb shows in-frame clones only, minus some. The data hold roughly 160,000 clones, with roughly 89% observed a single time. Sequences were obtained from peripheral blood. These receptors all stem from an older woman who had recovered from COVID-19. Each CDR3 is given with its conserved first and last residue. D genes are given only for firm matches. Only some rows state a clone size, as once, few, many or a class for expanded clones.

NA	TRBD1	TRBV5-4	TRBJ2-5	TGTGCCGTCTCTCCGGGACAGGGGGCCGCCCGAGAGACCCAGTACTTC	CAVSPGQGAARETQYF
NA	TRBD2	TRBV5-1	TRBJ2-3	TGCGCCAGCAGCGCCGCGGGGGGCTCTAGCACAGATACGCAGTATTTT	CASSAAGGSSTDTQYF
NA	TRBD1	TRBV9	TRBJ2-7	TGTGCCAGCAGCGTAGAGGACAGGGCTTTCGAGCAGTACTTC	CASSVEDRAFEQYF
NA	NA	TRBV7-8	TRBJ1-2	TGTGCCAGCAGCTTAGACAGGGATAATGGCTACACCTTC	CASSLDRDNGYTF
NA	TRBD1	TRBV6-1	TRBJ1-1	TGTGCCAGCAGTGTTACTTTACCCGGACAGGGGAAGGGAGCGGAAGCTTTCTTT	CASSVTLPGQGKGAEAFF
once	NA	TRBV5-1	TRBJ2-7	TGCGCCAGCAGCTTGGGCCAACCGGACGAGCAGTACTTC	CASSLGQPDEQYF
NA	NA	TRBV11-2	TRBJ1-1	TGTGCCAGCCAGAATCTCAACACTGAAGCTTTCTTT	CASQNLNTEAFF
NA	NA	TRBV29-1	TRBJ2-7	TGCAGCGTTGATCGGTACGGGGAGCAGTACTTC	CSVDRYGEQYF
NA	TRBD2	TRBV27	TRBJ2-3	TGTGCCAGCAGGCAGCCGGGACTAGCGCCACGGCGCCCAGATACGCAGTATTTT	CASRQPGLAPRRPDTQYF
NA	NA	TRBV6-6	TRBJ1-2	TGTGCCAGCAGTTCCTACTATGGCTACACCTTC	CASSSYYGYTF
few	NA	TRBV5-4	TRBJ1-1	TGTGCCAGCAGTCGGGAGGCCACTGAAGCTTTCTTT	CASSREATEAFF
NA	NA	TRBV10-3	TRBJ1-2	TGTGCCCCAGGGGCCAGATACCACACCTTC	CAPGARYHTF
NA	NA	TRBV28	TRBJ1-1	TGTGCCAGCAGTCCTCCTTTTGCTGAAGCTTTCTTT	CASSPPFAEAFF
NA	NA	TRBV9	TRBJ1-6	TGTGCCAGCAGCGATGACACTGAAAATTCACCCCTCCACTTT	CASSDDTENSPLHF
NA	NA	TRBV11-2	TRBJ2-7	TGTGCCAGCAGCGCAGACCGGACAAGGCGGTCCGAGCAGTACTTC	CASSADRTRRSEQYF
NA	NA	TRBV5-8	TRBJ2-7	TGTGCCAGCAAAAAAGCACTCGAGACCTACGAGCAGTACTTC	CASKKALETYEQYF
NA	TRBD2	TRBV9	TRBJ2-5	TGTGCCAGCAGCGCCGGACTAGCGGGAGAGACCCAGTACTTC	CASSAGLAGETQYF